Here is one T cell receptor beta chain with its context. This sample was included in a study of blood T cell repertoires in COVID-19. Original processing methods: Amplification with reference gene primers provided the estimates of nucleated cell counts. The protocol was immunoSEQ multiplex PCR, while the TCRdb copy is restricted to in-frame clones and leaves out a portion. The D gene and trimming were derived from the DNA, and the V and J assignments and clone size from that table. The sample includes roughly 250,000 clones, around 82% seen only once; the top ten take approximately 9%. Deletions cut 2 bases from V and 3 bases from J, with 7 bases between. CDR3 size: 13 residues. Germline lookup yields CDR1 MNHNS and CDR2 SASEGT.

The V gene is TRBV6-1, the J gene TRBJ1-2; D is unclear. The sequencing input was peripheral blood. The source of this sequence is a human donor in a cohort sampled during active COVID-19. The CDR3 sequence is CASSEPGYYGYTF. The CDR3 DNA follows: TGTGCCAGCAGTGAACCGGGGTACTATGGCTACACCTTC.